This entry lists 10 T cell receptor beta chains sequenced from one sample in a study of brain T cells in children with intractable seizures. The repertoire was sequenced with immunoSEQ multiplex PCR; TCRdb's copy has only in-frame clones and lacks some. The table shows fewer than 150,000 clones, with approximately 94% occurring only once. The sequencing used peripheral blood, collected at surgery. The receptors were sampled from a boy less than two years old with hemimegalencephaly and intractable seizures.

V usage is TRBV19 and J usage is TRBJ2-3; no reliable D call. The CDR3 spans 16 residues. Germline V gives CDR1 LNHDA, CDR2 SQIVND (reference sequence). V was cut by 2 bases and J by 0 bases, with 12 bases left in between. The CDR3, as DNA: TGTGCCAGTAGTATAATACTCCCCGCTAGCACAGATACGCAGTATTTT. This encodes CASSIILPASTDTQYF. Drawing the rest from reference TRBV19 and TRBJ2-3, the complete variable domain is DGGITQSPKYLFRKEGQNVTLSCEQNLNHDAMYWYRQDPGQGLRLIYYSQIVNDFQKGDIAEGYSVSREKKESFPLTVTSAQKNPTAFYLCASSIILPASTDTQYFGPGTRLTVL.

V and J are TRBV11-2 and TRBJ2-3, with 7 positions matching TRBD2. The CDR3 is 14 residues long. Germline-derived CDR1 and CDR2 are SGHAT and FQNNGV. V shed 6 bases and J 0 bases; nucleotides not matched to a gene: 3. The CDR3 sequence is CASRRGVSTDTQYF. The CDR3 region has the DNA TGTGCCAGCAGACGGGGGGTTAGCACAGATACGCAGTATTTT.

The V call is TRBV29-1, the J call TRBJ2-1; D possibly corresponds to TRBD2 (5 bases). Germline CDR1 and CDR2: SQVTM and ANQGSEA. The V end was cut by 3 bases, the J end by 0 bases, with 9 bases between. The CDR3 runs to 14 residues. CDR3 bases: TGCAGCGTTGACGACGGGGTCTCCTACAATGAGCAGTTCTTC. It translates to CSVDDGVSYNEQFF.

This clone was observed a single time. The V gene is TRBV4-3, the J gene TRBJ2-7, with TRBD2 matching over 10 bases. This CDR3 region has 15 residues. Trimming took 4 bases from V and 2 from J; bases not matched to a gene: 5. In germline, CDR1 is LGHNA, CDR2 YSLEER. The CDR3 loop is CASSLRAGGPYEQYF. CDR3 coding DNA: TGCGCCAGCAGCCTCCGAGCGGGAGGGCCCTACGAGCAGTACTTC.

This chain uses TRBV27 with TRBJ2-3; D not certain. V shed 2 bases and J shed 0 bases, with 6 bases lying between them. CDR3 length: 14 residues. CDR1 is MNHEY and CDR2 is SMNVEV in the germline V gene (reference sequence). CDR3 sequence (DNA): TGTGCCAGCAGTTTAAGCACCAGCACAGATACGCAGTATTTT. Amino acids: CASSLSTSTDTQYF.

The CDR3 reads CASREVAYEQYF. The CDR3 DNA sequence: TGTGCCAGCAGGGAGGTAGCCTACGAGCAGTACTTC. J is TRBJ2-7 and V is TRBV6-5, with D possibly matching TRBD2 (5 bases). Germline CDR1 MNHEY, CDR2 SVGAGI. The V and J ends lost 6 bases and 2 bases respectively, with 8 bases between them. The CDR3 is 12 residues long.

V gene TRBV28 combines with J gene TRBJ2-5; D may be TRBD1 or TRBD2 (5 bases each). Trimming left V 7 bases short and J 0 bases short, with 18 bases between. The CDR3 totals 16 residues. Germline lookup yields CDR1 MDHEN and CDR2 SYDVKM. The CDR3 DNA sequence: TGTGCCAGCACCTCCCGGGGCAGTTTGTACCAAGAGACCCAGTACTTC. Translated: CASTSRGSLYQETQYF.

The CDR3 DNA is TGTGCCAGCAGTTACTCTTCCGGGAGAAGGGCCGAGCAGTACTTC. Amino acid sequence: CASSYSSGRRAEQYF. The chain recombines TRBV6-5 with TRBJ2-7; possible D gene TRBD2, 6 bases. Germline V CDR1 and CDR2: MNHEY, SVGAGI. Trimming took off 0 bases at V and 6 bases at J, with 15 bases between the two ends. This CDR3 is 15 amino acids long.

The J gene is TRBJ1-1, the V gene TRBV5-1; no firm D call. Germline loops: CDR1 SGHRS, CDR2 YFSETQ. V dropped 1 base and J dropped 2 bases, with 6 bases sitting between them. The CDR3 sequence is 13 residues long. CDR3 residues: CASSLMGNTEAFF. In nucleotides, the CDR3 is TGCGCCAGCAGCTTGATGGGAAACACTGAAGCTTTCTTT.

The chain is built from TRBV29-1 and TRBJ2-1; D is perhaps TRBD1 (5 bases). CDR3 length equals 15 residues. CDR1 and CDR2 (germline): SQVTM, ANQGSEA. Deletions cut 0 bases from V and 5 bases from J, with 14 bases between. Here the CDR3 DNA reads TGCAGCGTTGAAGAATGGGGCAGTCTAGACAATGAGCAGTTCTTC. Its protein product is CSVEEWGSLDNEQFF.